Sequencing of this TCR beta chain was carried out in a study of T cell clones after liver transplantation. Overall study: Patients counted as tolerant after at least one year off all immunosuppression, enzymes not exceeding twice normal.

Sequencing was performed with immunoSEQ multiplex PCR; in TCRdb, only in-frame clones are kept and a portion is missing. The table shows 77,000 or so clones, with 80% occurring only once. The CDR3 is 13 amino acids. Germline V gene sequence: CDR1 SGHRS, CDR2 YFSETQ. The germline V and J ends were trimmed by 7 bases and 2 bases, with 13 bases remaining between them. J is TRBJ2-7 and V is TRBV5-1; D is possibly TRBD1 (6 bases). The sample was CD4+ T cells from blood, taken 12 months after liver transplant. The TCR was taken from a human patient who received a liver transplant. Some T cells may be graft donor cells. CDR3 DNA: TGCGCCAGCGCGGACAGTCGAACCTACGAGCAGTACTTC. Translated: CASADSRTYEQYF.